The rows below give T cell receptor beta chains drawn from one sample of a study of blood T cell repertoires in COVID-19. TCRdb's copy holds only in-frame clones and misses some; the assay was immunoSEQ multiplex PCR. The table includes approximately 100,000 clones, roughly nine tenths detected once. Sequencing used peripheral blood. These receptors were collected from a human donor in a cohort sampled during active COVID-19. Each CDR3 is given with its conserved first and last residue. Each record gives: D gene, J gene, clone size, V gene, CDR3 protein, CDR3 DNA. A D gene is named only where the DNA matches it firmly. Some rows mark clone size as missing; the rest say once, few, many or name a class of expanded clone.

d_gene: .
j_gene: TRBJ2-6
abundance: .
v_gene: TRBV30
CDR3aa: CAWSVSSGANVLTF
CDR3nt: TGTGCCTGGAGTGTTAGCTCTGGGGCCAACGTCCTGACTTTC

d_gene: .
j_gene: TRBJ1-3
abundance: once
v_gene: TRBV10-1
CDR3aa: CASSESSSGRSGNTIYF
CDR3nt: TGCGCCAGCAGTGAGTCCTCAAGCGGCCGCTCTGGAAACACCATATATTTT

d_gene: .
j_gene: TRBJ1-2
abundance: .
v_gene: TRBV5-4
CDR3aa: CASSLRGNYGYTF
CDR3nt: TGTGCCAGCAGCTTGCGAGGGAACTATGGCTACACCTTC

d_gene: .
j_gene: TRBJ1-2
abundance: .
v_gene: TRBV6-1
CDR3aa: CASSEVRVGGYGYTF
CDR3nt: TGTGCCAGCAGTGAAGTCAGGGTCGGTGGGTATGGCTACACCTTC

d_gene: TRBD2
j_gene: TRBJ2-3
abundance: .
v_gene: TRBV5-8
CDR3aa: CASSPWASGPLSTDTQYF
CDR3nt: TGTGCCAGCAGCCCGTGGGCTAGCGGACCCCTTAGCACAGATACGCAGTATTTT

d_gene: TRBD2
j_gene: TRBJ2-7
abundance: .
v_gene: TRBV5-5
CDR3aa: CASSLVSGRALNEQYF
CDR3nt: TGTGCCAGCAGCTTGGTTAGCGGGAGGGCCTTGAACGAGCAGTACTTC

d_gene: .
j_gene: TRBJ1-2
abundance: .
v_gene: TRBV21-1
CDR3aa: CAGSRVLAYTF
CDR3nt: TGTGCCGGATCCAGGGTGTTAGCCTACACCTTC

d_gene: TRBD2
j_gene: TRBJ2-7
abundance: .
v_gene: TRBV4-2
CDR3aa: CASSQVAGGMISYEQYF
CDR3nt: TGTGCCAGCAGCCAAGTGGCGGGAGGGATGATCTCCTACGAGCAGTACTTC

d_gene: TRBD1
j_gene: TRBJ2-7
abundance: .
v_gene: TRBV18
CDR3aa: CASSPTTGGIQYF
CDR3nt: TGTGCCAGCTCACCTACGACAGGGGGGATACAGTACTTC

d_gene: .
j_gene: TRBJ2-2
abundance: .
v_gene: TRBV21-1
CDR3aa: CASSAGTENTGELFF
CDR3nt: TGTGCCAGCAGCGCAGGGACAGAGAACACCGGGGAGCTGTTTTTT

d_gene: TRBD2
j_gene: TRBJ2-5
abundance: once
v_gene: TRBV3-1/TRBV3-2
CDR3aa: CASSQGAYLAAYQETQYF
CDR3nt: TGTGCCAGCAGCCAAGGGGCTTACCTAGCGGCCTACCAAGAGACCCAGTACTTC

d_gene: TRBD1
j_gene: TRBJ2-3
abundance: .
v_gene: TRBV3-1/TRBV3-2
CDR3aa: CASSKQGSTDTQYF
CDR3nt: TGTGCCAGCAGTAAACAGGGGTCTACAGATACGCAGTATTTT

d_gene: TRBD2
j_gene: TRBJ2-7
abundance: .
v_gene: TRBV18
CDR3aa: CASSPSGNYEQYF
CDR3nt: TGTGCCAGCTCACCCAGCGGGAACTACGAGCAGTACTTC

d_gene: .
j_gene: TRBJ2-5
abundance: .
v_gene: TRBV19
CDR3aa: CASSPGQETQYF
CDR3nt: TGTGCCAGTAGTCCAGGGCAAGAGACCCAGTACTTC

d_gene: TRBD2
j_gene: TRBJ2-1
abundance: .
v_gene: TRBV28
CDR3aa: CASSNRLASNEQFF
CDR3nt: TGTGCCAGCAGTAACAGACTAGCATCCAATGAGCAGTTCTTC

d_gene: TRBD2
j_gene: TRBJ2-5
abundance: .
v_gene: TRBV24-1
CDR3aa: CATSDSTTSGGFQETQYF
CDR3nt: TGTGCCACCAGTGACTCAACTACTAGCGGGGGGTTTCAAGAGACCCAGTACTTC

d_gene: .
j_gene: TRBJ2-7
abundance: .
v_gene: TRBV11-2
CDR3aa: CASSRVYEQYF
CDR3nt: TGTGCCAGCAGCCGGGTGTACGAGCAGTACTTC

d_gene: .
j_gene: TRBJ2-2
abundance: .
v_gene: TRBV7-9
CDR3aa: CASSLTTGELFF
CDR3nt: TGTGCCAGCAGCTTAACTACCGGGGAGCTGTTTTTT

d_gene: TRBD1
j_gene: TRBJ1-1
abundance: .
v_gene: TRBV3-1/TRBV3-2
CDR3aa: CASSHNRGGTEAFF
CDR3nt: TGTGCCAGCAGCCACAACAGGGGTGGCACTGAAGCTTTCTTT

d_gene: .
j_gene: TRBJ1-3
abundance: .
v_gene: TRBV5-8
CDR3aa: CASSFRGSNTIYF
CDR3nt: TGTGCCAGCAGCTTCCGGGGTTCCAACACCATATATTTT

d_gene: .
j_gene: TRBJ2-7
abundance: once
v_gene: TRBV6-5
CDR3aa: CASSYSPGDATYEQYF
CDR3nt: TGTGCCAGCAGTTACTCCCCAGGGGATGCCACCTACGAGCAGTACTTC

d_gene: TRBD1
j_gene: TRBJ2-7
abundance: .
v_gene: TRBV19
CDR3aa: CASSMGQGAGEQYF
CDR3nt: TGTGCCAGTAGTATGGGACAGGGGGCTGGTGAGCAGTACTTC

d_gene: TRBD2
j_gene: TRBJ2-5
abundance: .
v_gene: TRBV2
CDR3aa: CASSTPRLAGDQETQYF
CDR3nt: TGTGCCAGCAGTACCCCCCGACTAGCGGGGGACCAAGAGACCCAGTACTTC

d_gene: TRBD2
j_gene: TRBJ2-1
abundance: once
v_gene: TRBV2
CDR3aa: CASSLAGEVYNEQFF
CDR3nt: TGTGCCAGCAGCCTAGCGGGAGAGGTTTACAATGAGCAGTTCTTC

d_gene: .
j_gene: TRBJ2-2
abundance: .
v_gene: TRBV13
CDR3aa: CASSLQGIGELFF
CDR3nt: TGTGCCAGCAGCTTACAGGGAATCGGGGAGCTGTTTTTT

d_gene: .
j_gene: TRBJ1-2
abundance: few
v_gene: TRBV9
CDR3aa: CASSVVGEGGGYTF
CDR3nt: TGTGCCAGCAGCGTAGTAGGGGAAGGCGGTGGCTACACCTTC

d_gene: TRBD1
j_gene: TRBJ1-6
abundance: .
v_gene: TRBV6-5
CDR3aa: CASSYRQGVNSPLHF
CDR3nt: TGTGCCAGCAGTTACCGACAGGGGGTGAATTCACCCCTCCACTTT

d_gene: .
j_gene: TRBJ2-1
abundance: .
v_gene: TRBV7-3
CDR3aa: CASSLTIRGLGRGDNEQFF
CDR3nt: TGTGCCAGCAGCTTAACGATTCGGGGCTTGGGCAGGGGCGACAATGAGCAGTTCTTC

d_gene: TRBD2
j_gene: TRBJ2-7
abundance: .
v_gene: TRBV18
CDR3aa: CASSPPGLAQDYEQYF
CDR3nt: TGTGCCAGCTCACCCCCGGGACTAGCACAAGACTACGAGCAGTACTTC

d_gene: .
j_gene: TRBJ2-7
abundance: .
v_gene: TRBV20-1
CDR3aa: CSASKFRGRTYEQYF
CDR3nt: TGCAGTGCTAGTAAGTTCCGCGGCCGAACATACGAGCAGTACTTC

d_gene: TRBD2
j_gene: TRBJ2-2
abundance: .
v_gene: TRBV6-5
CDR3aa: CASSRSSGSAGELFF
CDR3nt: TGTGCCAGCAGCCGCTCTAGCGGGAGTGCCGGGGAGCTGTTTTTT

d_gene: .
j_gene: TRBJ1-3
abundance: .
v_gene: TRBV6-5
CDR3aa: CASSYSPLSGNTIYF
CDR3nt: TGTGCCAGCAGTTATAGCCCCTTGTCTGGAAACACCATATATTTT

d_gene: TRBD1
j_gene: TRBJ2-2
abundance: .
v_gene: TRBV27
CDR3aa: CASRSEADRGLWGTGELFF
CDR3nt: TGTGCCAGCAGAAGCGAAGCGGACAGGGGGCTCTGGGGCACCGGGGAGCTGTTTTTT

d_gene: .
j_gene: TRBJ2-3
abundance: .
v_gene: TRBV7-9
CDR3aa: CASSPYLALTDTQYF
CDR3nt: TGTGCCAGCAGCCCCTATTTAGCACTTACAGATACGCAGTATTTT

d_gene: .
j_gene: TRBJ2-7
abundance: once
v_gene: TRBV11-1
CDR3aa: CASSASGRSSYEQYF
CDR3nt: TGTGCCAGCAGTGCAAGCGGAAGAAGCTCCTACGAGCAGTACTTC

d_gene: .
j_gene: TRBJ1-2
abundance: .
v_gene: TRBV4-1
CDR3aa: CASSQGTVPRGEGYTF
CDR3nt: TGCGCCAGCAGCCAAGGGACAGTCCCACGAGGGGAGGGCTACACCTTC

d_gene: .
j_gene: TRBJ1-5
abundance: .
v_gene: TRBV18
CDR3aa: CASSRQADQPQHF
CDR3nt: TGTGCCAGCTCACGACAGGCTGATCAGCCCCAGCATTTT

d_gene: .
j_gene: TRBJ1-1
abundance: .
v_gene: TRBV19
CDR3aa: CASSYPGNTEAFF
CDR3nt: TGTGCCAGTAGTTATCCGGGGAACACTGAAGCTTTCTTT

d_gene: .
j_gene: TRBJ2-5
abundance: .
v_gene: TRBV5-1
CDR3aa: CASSLPGGLGQETQYF
CDR3nt: TGCGCCAGCAGCTTGCCGGGGGGCTTAGGGCAAGAGACCCAGTACTTC

d_gene: TRBD2
j_gene: TRBJ2-1
abundance: .
v_gene: TRBV24-1
CDR3aa: CATSDPYLAGGHNNEQFF
CDR3nt: TGTGCCACCAGTGATCCATACCTAGCGGGGGGTCACAACAATGAGCAGTTCTTC

d_gene: TRBD1
j_gene: TRBJ2-7
abundance: .
v_gene: TRBV29-1
CDR3aa: CSVEEDRGYEQYF
CDR3nt: TGCAGCGTTGAAGAGGACAGGGGGTACGAGCAGTACTTC

d_gene: .
j_gene: TRBJ2-1
abundance: .
v_gene: TRBV21-1
CDR3aa: CASSNRTRWPDEQFF
CDR3nt: TGTGCCAGCAGCAACCGGACTAGATGGCCCGATGAGCAGTTCTTC

d_gene: .
j_gene: TRBJ1-5
abundance: .
v_gene: TRBV28
CDR3aa: CASSLFAVHSNQPQHF
CDR3nt: TGTGCCAGCAGTTTATTTGCAGTGCATAGCAATCAGCCCCAGCATTTT

d_gene: .
j_gene: TRBJ1-3
abundance: .
v_gene: TRBV11-2
CDR3aa: CASSLRRHRAGNTIYF
CDR3nt: TGTGCCAGCAGCTTACGCCGCCACAGGGCTGGAAACACCATATATTTT

d_gene: .
j_gene: TRBJ1-1
abundance: .
v_gene: TRBV19
CDR3aa: CASRNEKTGMNTEAFF
CDR3nt: TGTGCCAGTAGAAACGAAAAAACAGGGATGAACACTGAAGCTTTCTTT

d_gene: .
j_gene: TRBJ2-1
abundance: .
v_gene: TRBV19
CDR3aa: CASSIEGTGSSYNEQFF
CDR3nt: TGTGCCAGTAGTATAGAGGGGACTGGGAGCTCCTACAATGAGCAGTTCTTC

d_gene: TRBD2
j_gene: TRBJ2-1
abundance: .
v_gene: TRBV24-1
CDR3aa: CATSDLSGGSYNEQFF
CDR3nt: TGTGCCACCAGTGACCTGAGCGGGGGGTCCTACAATGAGCAGTTCTTC

d_gene: .
j_gene: TRBJ2-5
abundance: .
v_gene: TRBV7-2
CDR3aa: CASSRLRQETQYF
CDR3nt: TGTGCCAGCAGCCGACTCCGACAGGAGACCCAGTACTTC

d_gene: .
j_gene: TRBJ2-1
abundance: .
v_gene: TRBV13
CDR3aa: CASSQGLVGRGNEQFF
CDR3nt: TGTGCCAGCAGCCAGGGATTGGTCGGCCGGGGGAATGAGCAGTTCTTC

d_gene: .
j_gene: TRBJ1-2
abundance: .
v_gene: TRBV5-4
CDR3aa: CASSSLQTNYGYTF
CDR3nt: TGTGCCAGCAGCTCTCTTCAGACTAACTATGGCTACACCTTC

d_gene: .
j_gene: TRBJ2-7
abundance: .
v_gene: TRBV5-4
CDR3aa: CASSSPSGEQYF
CDR3nt: TGTGCCAGCAGCTCCCCTTCGGGCGAGCAGTACTTC

d_gene: TRBD2
j_gene: TRBJ2-3
abundance: .
v_gene: TRBV7-3
CDR3aa: CASSATSEDTQYF
CDR3nt: TGTGCCAGCAGCGCCACTAGCGAGGATACGCAGTATTTT

d_gene: .
j_gene: TRBJ1-5
abundance: once
v_gene: TRBV15
CDR3aa: CATSRRPPTARQSNQPQHF
CDR3nt: TGTGCCACCAGCCGCCGACCGCCGACAGCAAGACAGTCCAATCAGCCCCAGCATTTT